This T cell receptor beta chain was sequenced in a study of T cell responses to AZD1222 COVID-19 vaccine. The wider study: Combined were second doses at about 4 or about 12 weeks. Study-level findings and limits: Repertoires were obtained solely post-peak T cell response.

Some clones are missing from TCRdb's copy, which holds only in-frame ones; the method was immunoSEQ multiplex PCR. The sample contains approximately 110,000 clones, 85% to 90% of which appear only once. The CDR3 extends over 17 amino acids. V dropped 2 bases and J dropped 3; count of bases not matched to a gene: 7. Germline assignment: CDR1 GTSNPN and CDR2 SVGIG (reference sequence). Worth noting for this clone: Antigen: not known.

The receptor was derived from an adult in good health. The chain has TRBV30 and TRBJ2-2; 12 positions match TRBD2. Here the sequenced sample was peripheral blood, taken on day 0 of AZD1222 vaccination. The CDR3 coding sequence is TGTGCCTGGAGTCCCGGGCCTAGCGGGGGGGACACCGGGGAGCTGTTTTTT. As protein: CAWSPGPSGGDTGELFF.